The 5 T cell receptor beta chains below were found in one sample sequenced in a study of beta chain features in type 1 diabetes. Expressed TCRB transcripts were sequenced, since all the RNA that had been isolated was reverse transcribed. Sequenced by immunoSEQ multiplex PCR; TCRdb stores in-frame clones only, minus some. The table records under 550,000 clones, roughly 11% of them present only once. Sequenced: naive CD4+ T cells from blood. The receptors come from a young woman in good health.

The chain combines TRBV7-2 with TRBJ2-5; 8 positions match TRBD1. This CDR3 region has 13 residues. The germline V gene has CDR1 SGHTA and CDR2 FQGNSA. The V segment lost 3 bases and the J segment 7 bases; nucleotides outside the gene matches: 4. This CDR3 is CASSFQGAGTQYF. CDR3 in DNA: TGTGCCAGCAGCTTTCAGGGGGCTGGGACCCAGTACTTC.

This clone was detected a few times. The CDR3 loop reads CASSLGAMNTEAFF. As DNA, the CDR3 is TGTGCCAGCAGCCTGGGGGCCATGAACACTGAAGCTTTCTTT. The J gene is TRBJ1-1, the V gene TRBV7-3, with D possibly being TRBD1 (6 bases). V was clipped by 5 bases and J by 0 bases, with 10 bases between them. Germline V gives CDR1 SGHTA, CDR2 FQGTGA. The CDR3 length is 14 residues.

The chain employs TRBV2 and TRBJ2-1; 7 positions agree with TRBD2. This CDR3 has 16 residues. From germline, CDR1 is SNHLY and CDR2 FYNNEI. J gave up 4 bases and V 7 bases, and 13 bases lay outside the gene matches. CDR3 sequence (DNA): TGTGCCAGCACTCCACGTGGACTAGGGTCGTACAATGAGCAGTTCTTC. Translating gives CASTPRGLGSYNEQFF.

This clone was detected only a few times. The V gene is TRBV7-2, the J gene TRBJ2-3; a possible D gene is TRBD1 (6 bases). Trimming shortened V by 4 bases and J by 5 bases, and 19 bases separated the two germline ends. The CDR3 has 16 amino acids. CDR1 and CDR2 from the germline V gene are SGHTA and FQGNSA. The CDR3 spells CASSSTRRGQRDTQYF. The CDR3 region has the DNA TGTGCCAGCAGCTCAACACGCAGGGGCCAGCGAGATACGCAGTATTTT.

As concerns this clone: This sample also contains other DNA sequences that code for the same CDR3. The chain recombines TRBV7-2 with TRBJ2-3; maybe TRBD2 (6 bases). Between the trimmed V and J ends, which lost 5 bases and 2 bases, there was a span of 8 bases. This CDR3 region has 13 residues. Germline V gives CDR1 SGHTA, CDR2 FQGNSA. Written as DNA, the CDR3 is TGTGCCAGCAGCCTGGGACTCACAGATACGCAGTATTTT. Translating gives CASSLGLTDTQYF.